This note documents a single T cell receptor beta chain sequence. Cells designated naive CD8 were CD45RO-negative and were positively selected for CCR7, with terminally differentiated effector memory CD45RA+ cells excluded. Nashville, Tennessee was home to all donors, who were Caucasian adults. Assay runs were performed at deep level. Sequenced by immunoSEQ multiplex PCR; TCRdb stores in-frame clones only, minus some. The top ten clones hold 1.5% to 2% of a sample with approximately 2,000,000 clones, approximately 92% of them seen once. These data are taken from a study of shared clonotypes between healthy human individuals. At the level of the study: Samples came from two female and a few male donors aged 18 to 49.

V shed 0 bases and J shed 6 bases, with 17 bases lying between them. The CDR3 runs to 16 residues. Germline CDR1 and CDR2: SGHTS and YDEGEE. What was sequenced was naive CD8+ T cells from PBMCs. The chain employs TRBV5-8 and TRBJ2-3; D is unresolved. This TCR was sampled from a young man in good health. Some clones in this sample may be carry-over from other donors' samples. The CDR3 here is CASSLGMGALVDTQYF. CDR3 DNA: TGTGCCAGCAGCTTGGGAATGGGCGCTTTAGTGGATACGCAGTATTTT.